The subject of this entry is one T cell receptor beta chain. This record belongs to a study of patients and donors after allogeneic stem cell transplantation. TCRdb ran MiXCR on the RT-PCR reads and lists one entry per CDR3 protein. Here the sample spans about 960,000 distinct CDR3 sequences, about 20% being singletons. The J segment lost 5 bases and the V segment lost 4 bases, leaving 8 bases of the junction unmatched. The CDR3 loop spans 15 amino acids. CDR1 is MGHRA, CDR2 YSYEKL, per germline. The origin of this receptor is a human donor who was either an allogeneic HSCT recipient or a stem cell or donor lymphocyte infusion donor (not recorded which). It is not recorded whose cells these are; they may come from a transplant donor. Sequenced input: blood, either unsorted or a sorted T cell fraction (not recorded which). This chain links TRBV4-1 with TRBJ2-3, with 8 bases matching TRBD2. The CDR3 loop reads CASSRVSGAIDTQYF. The CDR3 DNA reads as TGCGCCAGCAGCCGAGTTAGCGGGGCGATAGATACGCAGTATTTT.